This section outlines one T cell receptor beta chain sequence together with its context. Its antigen is as yet unknown. At one of its ends the junction is not consistent with the germline gene, which may arise from a read error. The sample belongs to a study of T-cell reconstitution after alpha-beta-depleted transplantation in children. For TCRbeta, the library was prepared with unique molecular identifiers. TCRdb recomputed calls from the PCR reads with MiXCR, one row per CDR3 protein. The top ten hold 20% to 25% of the sample, which has some 100,000 distinct CDR3 sequences, 23% seen once. The germline gives CDR1 SEHNR, CDR2 FQNEAQ (reference sequence). This CDR3 comprises 15 residues. Study-wide results and caveats: When one year had passed after transplant, most T-cell counts and diversity came from newly produced T cells. Reported findings indicate that, about two months after transplant, alpha-beta T cells came from several hundred expanded clones, which were derived from non-depleted graft cells. Surviving recipient T cells and thymic progenitors produced the high day-60 TCRbeta diversity seen in some patients.

The J gene is TRBJ2-7, the V gene TRBV7-9; 12 positions agree with TRBD2. The input for sequencing was PBMCs, taken before TCRalphabeta/CD19-depleted stem cell transplant. The sequence derives from a boy younger than 10 with acute lymphoblastic leukemia, due to receive a stem cell transplant. The CDR3 sequence: CASSLNPGTSGRIDF. CDR3 bases: TGTGCCAGCAGCCTAAACCCGGGGACTAGCGGGCGAATTGACTTC. Variable domain in full (rest from reference TRBV7-9 and TRBJ2-7): DTGVSQNPRHKITKRGQNVTFRCDPISEHNRLYWYRQTLGQGPEFLTYFQNEAQLEKSRLLSDRFSAERPKGSFSTLEIQRTEQGDSAMYLCASSLNPGTSGRIDFGPGTRLTVT.